One and the same sample provided the 10 T cell receptor beta chains below, sequenced in a study of T cell responses to AZD1222 COVID-19 vaccine. The method was immunoSEQ multiplex PCR; TCRdb's version includes in-frame clones alone and lacks a portion of them. Here the sample spans about 130,000 clones, about nine tenths being singletons. The input for sequencing was peripheral blood, taken on day 0 of AZD1222 vaccination. The origin of the receptors is an adult in good health.

The chain employs TRBV5-1 and TRBJ2-7, with D maybe TRBD2 (6 bases). CDR3 length equals 12 residues. Trimming took off 4 bases at V and 5 bases at J, with 10 bases between the two ends. Germline V CDR1 and CDR2: SGHRS, YFSETQ. CDR3 DNA sequence: TGCGCCAGCAGCCCTCGGGGGAACGAGCAGTACTTC. This codes for CASSPRGNEQYF.

The chain uses TRBV5-1 and TRBJ1-1; D possibly corresponds to TRBD1 (5 bases). CDR3 length: 14 residues. Germline V gene sequence: CDR1 SGHRS, CDR2 YFSETQ. The V end was cut by 4 bases, the J end by 2 bases, with 12 bases between. Here the CDR3 DNA reads TGCGCCAGCAGCCCCAGGGTGGGAAACACTGAAGCTTTCTTT. Translating gives CASSPRVGNTEAFF.

J is TRBJ2-3 and V is TRBV10-3; D gene unclear. Germline V gene sequence: CDR1 ENHRY, CDR2 SYGVKD. The ends were cut back, 10 bases at V and 6 bases at J, with 11 bases in the middle. This CDR3 is built from 11 residues. DNA of the CDR3: TGTGCCACTGGGATCGTGGATACGCAGTATTTT. It encodes CATGIVDTQYF.

This chain joins TRBV21-1 and TRBJ1-2. TRBV21-1 counts as a pseudogene. The CDR3 spans 16 residues. CDR3 nucleotide sequence: TGTGCCAGCAGCAAAGTACGCGATCCGGGGATCTATGGCTACACCTTC. It is translated as CASSKVRDPGIYGYTF.

The chain employs TRBV11-2 and TRBJ2-7; D unclear. Germline lookup yields CDR1 SGHAT and CDR2 FQNNGV. The CDR3 totals 14 residues. Trimming took off 4 bases at V and 0 bases at J, with 10 bases between the two ends. The CDR3 coding sequence is TGTGCCAGCAGCTCCGGATTAGTCTCCTACGAGCAGTACTTC. The encoded protein is CASSSGLVSYEQYF.

This chain connects TRBV6-5 to TRBJ1-2; D perhaps matches TRBD1 (5 bases). CDR1 MNHEY and CDR2 SVGAGI come from the germline V gene. The CDR3 has 16 residues. The germline V and J ends were trimmed by 2 bases and 6 bases, with 19 bases remaining between them. This CDR3 is CASSYTEEGREDGYTF. CDR3 DNA sequence: TGTGCCAGCAGTTACACGGAAGAGGGCAGGGAGGATGGCTACACCTTC.

This clone showed up just once. The rearrangement links TRBV6-4 to TRBJ2-1, with D hard to call. With 2 bases removed from V and 5 bases from J, the gap between germline ends came to 4 bases. Germline V gene lookup returns CDR1 MRHNA and CDR2 SNTAGT. The CDR3 is 12 residues long. The CDR3 region is CASSDRDNEQFF. The CDR3 DNA follows: TGTGCCAGCAGTGACAGGGACAATGAGCAGTTCTTC.

This clone has a single count. The V call is TRBV10-3, the J call TRBJ1-4; D uncertain. In germline, CDR1 is ENHRY, CDR2 SYGVKD. The CDR3 spans 13 residues. Trimming stripped 4 bases from V and 8 bases from J, with 11 bases between. The CDR3 loop is CAISVGIGEKLFF. CDR3 coding DNA: TGTGCCATCAGTGTGGGTATCGGGGAAAAACTGTTTTTT.

This clone was counted only a few times. V usage is TRBV9 and J usage is TRBJ2-1; 13 bases are shared with TRBD2. V lost 4 bases and J lost 0; bases outside the gene matches: 7. The CDR3 covers 18 residues. Germline assignment: CDR1 SGDLS and CDR2 YYNGEE. CDR3 region: CASSFRTSGGSSYNEQFF. Here the CDR3 DNA reads TGTGCCAGCAGCTTCCGGACTAGCGGGGGCAGCTCCTACAATGAGCAGTTCTTC.

The V call is TRBV7-9, the J call TRBJ1-1; 8 bases agree with TRBD1. The length of the CDR3 is 15 residues. The V gene end was trimmed by 2 bases and the J gene end by 11 bases; junction bases not matched to a gene: 13. The germline gives CDR1 SEHNR, CDR2 FQNEAQ (reference sequence). The CDR3 DNA sequence: TGTGCCAGCAGCTTAACGGGGCAGGGGGCTCCTCGGGCTTTCTTT. Amino acid sequence: CASSLTGQGAPRAFF. Complete variable domain (other parts from reference TRBV7-9 and TRBJ1-1): DTGVSQNPRHKITKRGQNVTFRCDPISEHNRLYWYRQTLGQGPEFLTYFQNEAQLEKSRLLSDRFSAERPKGSFSTLEIQRTEQGDSAMYLCASSLTGQGAPRAFFGQGTRLTVV.